The entry below gives a single T cell receptor beta chain sequence along with its context. What it binds is unknown. The data were taken from a study of shared clonotypes between healthy human individuals. Notes on the study in general: In general, naive subsets displayed greater estimated richness than memory subsets did. Rarefaction demonstrated incomplete sorted-subset sequencing despite large depth.

Trimming took off 0 bases at V and 6 bases at J, with 14 bases between the two ends. CDR3 length equals 16 residues. Germline V gene lookup returns CDR1 SGHDN and CDR2 FVKESK. Clones were sequenced by immunoSEQ multiplex PCR, and TCRdb holds only the in-frame ones, with some missing. The data show about 2.3 million clones, over 85% seen once. This TCR came from a man between 18 and 29 years old in good health. Some clones in this sample may be carry-over from other donors' samples. Sequenced material: naive CD4+ T cells from PBMCs. As to subset: CD45RA+ positively selected. This chain connects TRBV14 to TRBJ2-2; TRBD1 is a possible D gene (5 bases). Written as DNA, the CDR3 is TGTGCCAGCAGCCAAGACCCAGGGCCCATGGCCGGGGAGCTGTTTTTT. Translating it yields CASSQDPGPMAGELFF.